The sequence of this T cell receptor (beta chain) was determined in a study of T-cell reconstitution after alpha-beta-depleted transplantation in children. Library preparation (for TCRbeta) was performed with unique molecular identifiers. TCRdb reanalysed the PCR reads using MiXCR and keeps one entry per CDR3 protein. The sample consists of 500,000 or so distinct CDR3 sequences, 32% of them appearing once. CDR3 size: 13 residues. Germline V gives CDR1 MGHDK, CDR2 SYGVNS. J lost 7 bases, V lost 7 bases, and 8 bases had no gene match. This clonotype was observed a single time. This chain uses TRBV25-1 with TRBJ1-1, with 8 bases identical to TRBD1. This receptor was identified in a human donor who donated a stem cell graft to a child with aplastic anemia. Here the sequenced sample was PBMCs from the stem cell graft donor, taken from the stem cell graft. CDR3 loop: CASTGQGIYEAFF. DNA of the CDR3: TGTGCCAGCACCGGACAGGGAATATATGAAGCTTTCTTT.